This TCR beta chain is drawn from a study of a mutant IDH1 vaccine in newly diagnosed glioma. Study overall: Vaccination began 4-6 weeks post radiotherapy alone, or with temozolomide cycles. General study findings and limits: Vaccine-induced responses were seen in under 95% of patients, spanning several MHC alleles.

Turning to this clone: Its specificity is unknown.

Clones were sequenced by immunoSEQ multiplex PCR, and TCRdb holds only the in-frame ones, with some missing. The table includes 40,000 to 45,000 clones, around 81% detected once. As for time point: week 35, safety follow-up. One vaccine dose held 300 ug of mutant IDH1 20-mer peptide and came with topical imiquimod. The patients received vaccinations eight times, in weeks 1, 3, 5, 7, 11, 15, 19 and 23. Trimming pared 6 bases from V and 4 bases from J, leaving 11 bases between. The CDR3 loop spans 12 amino acids. Germline V gene lookup returns CDR1 SGHRS and CDR2 YFSETQ. The sequence came from a woman in her thirties or forties with glioma. Some clones in this sample may be carry-over from other donors' samples. The V gene is TRBV5-1, the J gene TRBJ2-7; D is uncertain. The starting material was PBMCs, obtained from a glioma patient whose treatment included an IDH1 peptide vaccine. The CDR3 DNA reads as TGCGCCAGCAAAGCCCCCGGGTACGAGCAGTACTTC. Protein: CASKAPGYEQYF.